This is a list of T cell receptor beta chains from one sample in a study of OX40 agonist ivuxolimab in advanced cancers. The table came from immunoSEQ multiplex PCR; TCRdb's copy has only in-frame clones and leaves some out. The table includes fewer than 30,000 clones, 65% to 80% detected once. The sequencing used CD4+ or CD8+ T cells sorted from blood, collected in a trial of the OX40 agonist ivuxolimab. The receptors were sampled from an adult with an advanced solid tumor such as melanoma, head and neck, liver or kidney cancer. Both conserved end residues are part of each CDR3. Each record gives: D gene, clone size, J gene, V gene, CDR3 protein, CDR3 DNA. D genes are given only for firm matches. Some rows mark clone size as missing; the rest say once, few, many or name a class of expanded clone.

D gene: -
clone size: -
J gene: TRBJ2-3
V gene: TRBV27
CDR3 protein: CASSLAADTQYF
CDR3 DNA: TGTGCCAGCAGTTTGGCGGCAGATACGCAGTATTTT

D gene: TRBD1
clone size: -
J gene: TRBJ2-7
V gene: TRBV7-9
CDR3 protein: CASSWTGRDPYF
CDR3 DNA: TGTGCCAGCAGCTGGACAGGGCGGGACCCGTACTTC

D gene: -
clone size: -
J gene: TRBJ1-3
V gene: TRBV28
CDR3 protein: CASSLGGWGTGNTIYF
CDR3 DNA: TGTGCCAGCAGTTTGGGTGGGTGGGGCACTGGAAACACCATATATTTT

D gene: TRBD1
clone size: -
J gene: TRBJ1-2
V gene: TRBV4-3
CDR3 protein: CASSQVLGGLGADGYTF
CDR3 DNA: TGCGCCAGCAGCCAAGTTTTAGGGGGCCTAGGGGCGGACGGCTACACCTTC

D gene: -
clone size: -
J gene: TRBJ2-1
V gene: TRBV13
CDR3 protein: CASSYQGANEQFF
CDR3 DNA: TGTGCCAGCAGCTATCAGGGTGCGAATGAGCAGTTCTTC

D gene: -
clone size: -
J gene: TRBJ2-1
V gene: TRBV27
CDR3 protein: CASSLRSSNEQFF
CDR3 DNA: TGTGCCAGCAGTTTGCGGTCGTCCAATGAGCAGTTCTTC

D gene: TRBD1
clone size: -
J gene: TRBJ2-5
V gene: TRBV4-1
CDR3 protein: CASRRTGGGQETQYF
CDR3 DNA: TGCGCCAGCAGGAGGACAGGGGGAGGACAAGAGACCCAGTACTTC

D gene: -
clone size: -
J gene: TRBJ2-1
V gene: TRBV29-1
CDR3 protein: CSVVALAYNEQFF
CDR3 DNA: TGCAGCGTTGTAGCGCTAGCTTACAATGAGCAGTTCTTC

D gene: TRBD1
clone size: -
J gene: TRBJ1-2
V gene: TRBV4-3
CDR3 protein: CASSQGWDRGRDGYTF
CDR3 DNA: TGCGCCAGCAGCCAAGGATGGGACAGGGGGCGGGATGGCTACACCTTC

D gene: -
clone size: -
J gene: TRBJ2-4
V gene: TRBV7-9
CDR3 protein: CASSLERTVLAKNIQYF
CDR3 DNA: TGTGCCAGCAGCTTAGAACGGACAGTCTTAGCCAAAAACATTCAGTACTTC

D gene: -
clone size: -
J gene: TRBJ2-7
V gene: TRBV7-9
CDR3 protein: CASSLVVYEQYF
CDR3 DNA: TGTGCCAGCAGCTTAGTAGTCTACGAGCAGTACTTC

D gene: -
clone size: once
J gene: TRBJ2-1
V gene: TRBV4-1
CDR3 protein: CASSQERFNEQFF
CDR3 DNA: TGCGCCAGCAGCCAAGAACGGTTCAATGAGCAGTTCTTC

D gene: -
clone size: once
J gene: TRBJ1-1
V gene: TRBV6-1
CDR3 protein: CACRIWEAMNTEAFF
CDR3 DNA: TGTGCCTGCCGAATTTGGGAGGCCATGAACACTGAAGCTTTCTTT

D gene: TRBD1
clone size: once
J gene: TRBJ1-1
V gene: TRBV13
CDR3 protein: CASSANTGAYTEAFF
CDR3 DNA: TGTGCCAGCAGCGCCAATACAGGGGCCTACACTGAAGCTTTCTTT

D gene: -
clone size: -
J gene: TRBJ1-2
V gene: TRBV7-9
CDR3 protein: CASSTTGAANYGYTF
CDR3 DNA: TGTGCCAGCAGTACCACTGGAGCCGCTAACTATGGCTACACCTTC

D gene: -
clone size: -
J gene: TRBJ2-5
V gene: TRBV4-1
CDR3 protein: CASSQGPWLQEETQYF
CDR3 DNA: TGCGCCAGCAGCCAGGGTCCCTGGCTGCAGGAAGAGACCCAGTACTTC

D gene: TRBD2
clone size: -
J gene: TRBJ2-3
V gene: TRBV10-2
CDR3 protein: CASRSSGGAGGTDTQYF
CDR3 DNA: TGCGCCAGCCGCTCTAGCGGGGGGGCCGGTGGCACAGATACGCAGTATTTT

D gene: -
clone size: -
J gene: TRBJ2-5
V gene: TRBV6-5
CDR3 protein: CASSLMGTQETQYF
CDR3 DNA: TGTGCCAGCAGTCTCATGGGCACACAAGAGACCCAGTACTTC

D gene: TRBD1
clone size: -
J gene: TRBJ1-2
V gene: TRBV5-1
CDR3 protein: CASSSLLTGGKGYTF
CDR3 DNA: TGCGCCAGCAGCTCCCTCCTGACAGGGGGGAAAGGCTACACCTTC

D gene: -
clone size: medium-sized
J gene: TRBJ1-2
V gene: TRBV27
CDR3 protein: CASSPWTPTEYGYTF
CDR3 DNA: TGTGCCAGCAGTCCTTGGACCCCGACAGAATATGGCTACACCTTC

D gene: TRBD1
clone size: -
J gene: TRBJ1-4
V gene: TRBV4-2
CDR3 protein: CASSQTTSRTGENEKLFF
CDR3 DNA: TGTGCCAGCAGCCAAACGACCTCCCGGACAGGGGAAAATGAAAAACTGTTTTTT

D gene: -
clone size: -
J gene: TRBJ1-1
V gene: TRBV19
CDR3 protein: CASSLNGGNTEAFF
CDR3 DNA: TGTGCCAGTAGCCTGAACGGGGGGAACACTGAAGCTTTCTTT

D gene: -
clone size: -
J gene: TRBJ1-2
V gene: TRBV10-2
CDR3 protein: CASSVSGPEFYGYTF
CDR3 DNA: TGCGCCAGCAGTGTCAGTGGGCCCGAATTCTATGGCTACACCTTC

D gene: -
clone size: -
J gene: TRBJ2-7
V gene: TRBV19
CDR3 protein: CASSMVGTGLYEQYF
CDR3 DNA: TGTGCCAGTAGTATGGTAGGAACAGGGCTTTACGAGCAGTACTTC

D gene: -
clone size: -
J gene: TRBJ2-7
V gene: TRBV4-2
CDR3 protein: CASSQDGSYEQYF
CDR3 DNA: TGTGCCAGCAGCCAAGACGGATCCTACGAGCAGTACTTC

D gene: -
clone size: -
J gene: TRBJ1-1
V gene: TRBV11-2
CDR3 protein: CASSPRTETMNTEAFF
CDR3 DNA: TGTGCCAGCAGCCCCAGGACAGAAACTATGAACACTGAAGCTTTCTTT

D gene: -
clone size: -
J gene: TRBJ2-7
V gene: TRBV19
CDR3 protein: CASSDGTNYEQYF
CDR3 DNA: TGTGCCAGTAGTGATGGCACTAACTACGAGCAGTACTTC

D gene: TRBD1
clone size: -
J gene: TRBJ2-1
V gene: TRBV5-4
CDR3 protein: CASSLTGTDPFF
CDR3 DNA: TGTGCCAGCAGCCTGACCGGGACAGATCCGTTCTTC

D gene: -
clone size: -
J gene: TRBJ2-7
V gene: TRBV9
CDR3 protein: CASSADSGDSSYEQYF
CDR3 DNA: TGTGCCAGCAGCGCCGATAGCGGGGACAGCTCCTACGAGCAGTACTTC

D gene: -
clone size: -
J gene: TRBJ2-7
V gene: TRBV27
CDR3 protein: CASRRIEGYEQYF
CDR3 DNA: TGTGCCAGCAGACGAATTGAGGGCTACGAGCAGTACTTC

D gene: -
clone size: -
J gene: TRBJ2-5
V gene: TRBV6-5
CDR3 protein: CASSYFSEQETQYF
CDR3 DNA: TGTGCCAGCAGTTATTTTAGCGAGCAAGAGACCCAGTACTTC

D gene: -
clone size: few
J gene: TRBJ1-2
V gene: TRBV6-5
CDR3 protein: CASSPDTDGFYGYTF
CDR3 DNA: TGTGCCAGCAGCCCAGACACGGACGGATTCTATGGCTACACCTTC

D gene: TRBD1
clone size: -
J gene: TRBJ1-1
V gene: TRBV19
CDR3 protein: CASSPSLGQGNTEAFF
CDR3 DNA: TGTGCCAGTAGTCCTTCACTAGGACAGGGGAACACTGAAGCTTTCTTT

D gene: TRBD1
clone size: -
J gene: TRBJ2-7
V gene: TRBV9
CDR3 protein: CASSEGQGQDEQYF
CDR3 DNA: TGTGCCAGCAGCGAGGGACAGGGGCAGGACGAGCAGTACTTC

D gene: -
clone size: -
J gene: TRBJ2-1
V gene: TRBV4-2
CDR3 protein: CASSPSSRVTYNEQFF
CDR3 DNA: TGTGCCAGCAGCCCTTCCAGTCGCGTGACCTACAATGAGCAGTTCTTC

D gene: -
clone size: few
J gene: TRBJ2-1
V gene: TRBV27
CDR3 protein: CASMGGDNEQFF
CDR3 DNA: TGTGCCAGCATGGGGGGAGATAATGAGCAGTTCTTC

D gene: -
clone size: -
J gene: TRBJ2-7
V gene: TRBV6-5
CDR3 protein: CASSPVGLFREQYF
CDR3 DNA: TGTGCCAGCAGCCCCGTGGGGCTTTTTCGGGAGCAGTACTTC

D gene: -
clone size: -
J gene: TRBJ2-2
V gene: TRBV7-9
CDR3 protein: CASSPSSLSTGELFF
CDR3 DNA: TGTGCCAGCAGCCCCTCTAGTCTTAGCACCGGGGAGCTGTTTTTT

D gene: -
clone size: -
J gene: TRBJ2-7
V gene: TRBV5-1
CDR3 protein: CASSLAGTYEQYF
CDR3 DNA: TGCGCCAGCAGCTTGGCCGGAACCTACGAGCAGTACTTC

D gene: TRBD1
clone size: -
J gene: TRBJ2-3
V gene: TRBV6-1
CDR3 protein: CASSEGDRGRDTQYF
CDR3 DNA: TGTGCCAGCAGTGAGGGGGACAGGGGGCGAGATACGCAGTATTTT

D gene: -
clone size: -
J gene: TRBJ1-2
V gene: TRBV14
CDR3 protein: CASSPTGGPYGYTF
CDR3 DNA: TGTGCCAGCAGCCCCACGGGGGGCCCCTATGGCTACACCTTC

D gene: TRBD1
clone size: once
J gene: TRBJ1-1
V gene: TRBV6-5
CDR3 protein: CASSYTQGMNTEAFF
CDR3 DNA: TGTGCCAGCAGTTACACACAGGGGATGAACACTGAAGCTTTCTTT

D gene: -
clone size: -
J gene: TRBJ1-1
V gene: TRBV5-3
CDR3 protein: CASSVGLLEAFF
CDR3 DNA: TGTGCCAGCAGCGTCGGGCTCTTAGAGGCTTTCTTT

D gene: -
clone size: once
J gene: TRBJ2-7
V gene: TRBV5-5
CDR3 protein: CASSDGWYEQYF
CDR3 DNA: TGTGCCAGCAGCGATGGTTGGTACGAGCAGTACTTC

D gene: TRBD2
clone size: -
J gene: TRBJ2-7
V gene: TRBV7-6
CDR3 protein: CASSSSGGAGEQYF
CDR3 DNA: TGTGCCAGCAGCTCTAGCGGGGGGGCTGGCGAGCAGTACTTC

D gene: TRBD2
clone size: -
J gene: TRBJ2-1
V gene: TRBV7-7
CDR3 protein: CASSPGLAGGAAYNEQFF
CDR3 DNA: TGTGCTAGCAGTCCCGGACTAGCGGGGGGTGCTGCGTACAATGAGCAGTTCTTC

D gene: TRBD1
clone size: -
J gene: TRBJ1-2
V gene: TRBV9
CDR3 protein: CASSDNWDRDYGYTF
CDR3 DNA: TGTGCCAGCAGCGACAATTGGGACAGAGACTATGGCTACACCTTC

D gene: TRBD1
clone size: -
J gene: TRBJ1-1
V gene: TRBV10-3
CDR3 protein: CATRTGVNTEAFF
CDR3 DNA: TGTGCCACTAGGACAGGGGTGAACACTGAAGCTTTCTTT

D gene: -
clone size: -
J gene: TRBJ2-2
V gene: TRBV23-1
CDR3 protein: CASSLRLVEHRGAVF
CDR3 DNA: TGCGCCAGCAGTCTCAGACTAGTCGAACACCGGGGAGCTGTTTTT